This T cell receptor beta chain was sequenced for a study of blood T cell repertoires in COVID-19 (TCRdb year 2020). General notes on the study: Collaborator samples came from the United States, Italy and Spain and covered acute and convalescent phases of COVID-19. The prospective study material was composed of cDNA or gDNA derived from T cells, B-cell-depleted T cells, or PBMCs. Deeply sampled blood TCRbeta repertoires from subjects exposed to, actively infected with, or recovered from COVID-19 were included in the dataset. The repertoires were released in a freely available public database intended as a resource for research on the immune response to SARS-CoV-2. The samples were drawn from two sources: the first 160 participants of the ongoing ImmuneRACE study, and fewer than 1,500 subjects contributed by 6 global collaborators. Sample metadata almost always included a de-identified subject ID, COVID-19 status, age in years and sex. Where HLA class I and class II types were available, the types were taken from metadata supplied by the sample provider, not from assay-based typing. On the study overall, not on this receptor specifically: The amount of clinical and demographic metadata varied by source and participant and was provided uncurated.

Comments on this clone: The antigen this receptor binds is unknown. Base qualities are not recorded, but no much larger clone differs from it by a single base.

Each collaborating institution followed its own protocols to collect whole blood in K2EDTA tubes. For TCRbeta analysis, collaborators shipped samples in one of three forms: frozen whole blood, isolated PBMCs, or DNA extracted from either of those sample types. The immunoSEQ Assay, a bias-controlled multiplex PCR, was used to amplify TCRbeta CDR3 regions from genomic DNA. The original pipeline was this. The number of nucleated cells in each sample was estimated by amplification of reference gene primers within the assay. To quantify the absolute abundance of each unique TCRbeta CDR3 rearrangement, sequence reads were collapsed and filtered. For each sample, productive Simpson clonality was calculated as the square root of Simpson's diversity index over productive rearrangements. TCRdb provides this immuneACCESS table in a form limited to in-frame rearrangements. Some clones are lacking; in checked studies, under half of them reflect an unresolved V gene, and why the rest are absent is not known. The D gene and trimming were derived from the DNA, and the V and J assignments and clone size from that table. This sample has tens of thousands of clones in its table, and about four fifths of those were observed once. The ten biggest clones cover about 20% of the sample.

The CDR3 runs 15 amino acids, cysteine and phenylalanine included. The DNA shown is the 45-base CDR3, in frame from base 1. As encoded in the germline V gene (reference sequence), CDR1 is LNHDA while CDR2 is SQIVND. The junction shows trimming of 3 bases on V and 1 base on J, and the gene matches do not reach 3 bases of it. The sequencing sample was made of peripheral blood. The chain couples TRBV19 to TRBJ2-3, with 8 central nucleotides matching TRBD2. This TCR derives from a woman older than 75 with active or convalescent COVID-19. The CDR3 in this case is CASSMGLEGTDTQYF. The DNA is TGTGCCAGTAGTATGGGACTAGAGGGCACAGATACGCAGTATTTT.